Listed below are T cell receptor beta chains from one sample, sequenced in a study of blood T cell repertoires in COVID-19. Data came from immunoSEQ multiplex PCR; TCRdb stores just in-frame clones and leaves some out. In the table there are 47,000 or so clones, around four fifths of which are singletons. Specimen: peripheral blood. The origin of the receptors is a woman aged 55 to 70 with acute or convalescent COVID-19. The CDR3 runs from the conserved cysteine through the conserved F or W. Fields, in order: V gene, clone size, D gene, J gene, CDR3 DNA, CDR3 protein. D genes are given only for firm matches. The size of a clone is reported for some rows only, either as once, few or many, or as a class for expanded clones.

>TRBV15|.|.|TRBJ2-7
TGTGCCACCAGCCGAACTAGACTAAGCTCCTACGAGCAGTACTTC
CATSRTRLSSYEQYF
>TRBV12-5|.|TRBD2|TRBJ2-3
TGTGCTAGTGGTTATGAGGGTTGGCTAGCGGGAGTGATGGGCACAGATACGCAGTATTTT
CASGYEGWLAGVMGTDTQYF
>TRBV5-6|.|TRBD2|TRBJ2-1
TGTGCCAGCGGGACTAGCGGGAGGACCGCCTACAATGAGCAGTTCTTC
CASGTSGRTAYNEQFF
>TRBV10-3|.|.|TRBJ1-6
TGTGCCATCAGTGAATCCGGTACGTCGGGTTCACCCCTCCACTTT
CAISESGTSGSPLHF
>TRBV20-1|.|TRBD2|TRBJ2-7
TGCAGTGCTAGTATGGCTAGCGGGGGAGATATTTACGAGCAGTACTTC
CSASMASGGDIYEQYF
>TRBV6-5|.|.|TRBJ2-7
TGTGCCAGCAGTTACTCGCAGGGCTACGAGCAGTACTTC
CASSYSQGYEQYF
>TRBV9|.|TRBD2|TRBJ2-1
TGTGCCAGCAGCGTATCTAGCGGGAGGGTAAATGAGCAGTTCTTC
CASSVSSGRVNEQFF
>TRBV28|.|.|TRBJ2-4
TGTGCCAGCAGTTTGCAGGGGTTAGGCGGTAGCAAAAACATTCAGTACTTC
CASSLQGLGGSKNIQYF
>TRBV6-4|once|.|TRBJ1-6
TGTGCCAGCAGAGAACAGGGTGGCGCCTATAATTCACCCCTCCACTTT
CASREQGGAYNSPLHF
>TRBV13|once|.|TRBJ2-7
TGTGCCAGCAGCTCACCCGGGACATTCTACGAGCAGTACTTC
CASSSPGTFYEQYF
>TRBV28|.|.|TRBJ1-3
TGTGCCAGCGCAACCCGAGCGGAGGGCAGGGCAGGAAACACCATATATTTT
CASATRAEGRAGNTIYF
>TRBV4-1|.|.|TRBJ1-2
TGCGCCAGCAGCCAAGACTTGTACAAAGTCGCCGGCTACACCTTC
CASSQDLYKVAGYTF
>TRBV5-8|.|TRBD2|TRBJ2-5
TGTGCCAGCAGCTTGCGGCGGGGGGGCCGGGAGACCCAGTACTTC
CASSLRRGGRETQYF
>TRBV7-9|.|.|TRBJ2-3
TGTGCCAGCAGCTTTAGAGGCGGGGCTGTAGATACGCAGTATTTT
CASSFRGGAVDTQYF
>TRBV10-3|.|TRBD1|TRBJ1-3
TGTGCCATCAGCTTGACAGGGTACGGAAACACCATATATTTT
CAISLTGYGNTIYF
>TRBV28|.|TRBD2|TRBJ2-1
TGTGCCAGCAGTTCCCCGAGCGGGGGAGGGAATAAGCAGTTCTTC
CASSSPSGGGNKQFF
>TRBV10-3|.|.|TRBJ1-6
TGTGCCATCAGTGTCGTAGAGGATTCACCCCTCCACTTT
CAISVVEDSPLHF
>TRBV7-9|once|.|TRBJ1-2
TGTGCCAGCAGCTCGGAGGGCTACACCTTC
CASSSEGYTF
>TRBV19|.|.|TRBJ1-3
TGTGCCAGTAGTAGGTCCGGCTCTGGAAACACCATATATTTT
CASSRSGSGNTIYF
>TRBV7-9|.|TRBD1|TRBJ1-2
TGTGCCAGCAGCCAATTCCCCGGGACAGGGGGCGGGGATGGCTACACCTTC
CASSQFPGTGGGDGYTF
>TRBV5-8|few|.|TRBJ2-5
TGTGCCAGCAGCCTGGTTTTCGGACAGCGGCGGGGGGAGACCCAGTACTTC
CASSLVFGQRRGETQYF
>TRBV2|.|.|TRBJ1-2
TGTGCCAGCAGGAGAGGGGGGGTGGAGAGCTATGGCTACACCTTC
CASRRGGVESYGYTF
>TRBV2|.|.|TRBJ1-1
TGTGCCAGCAGGGCCGACACGACGAACACTGAAGCTTTCTTT
CASRADTTNTEAFF
>TRBV30|few|TRBD2|TRBJ2-2
TGTGCCTGGACTTCGGGGGGGGCTAGCACCGGGGAGCTGTTTTTT
CAWTSGGASTGELFF
>TRBV30|.|TRBD2|TRBJ2-5
TGTGCCTGGAGTTATAGCGGGAGGGCTCTTTTTGGGACCCAGTACTTC
CAWSYSGRALFGTQYF
>TRBV25-1|.|.|TRBJ2-5
TGTGCCAGCAGTGAATGGGGAGGTCGGGAGACCCAGTACTTC
CASSEWGGRETQYF
>TRBV27|.|TRBD2|TRBJ2-1
TGTGCCAGCAGTTTTAGCGGGGGGGTTAATGAGCAGTTCTTC
CASSFSGGVNEQFF
>TRBV12-3/TRBV12-4|.|.|TRBJ2-3
TGTGCCAGCAGCCTCCTACTTACAGATACGCAGTATTTT
CASSLLLTDTQYF
>TRBV6-4|.|.|TRBJ1-1
TGTGCCAGCAGTTTCGACAGAAACACTGAAGCTTTCTTT
CASSFDRNTEAFF
>TRBV5-8|.|TRBD1|TRBJ1-1
TGTGCCAGCCATTGGACAGGGGGTACTAGAAACACTGAAGCTTTCTTT
CASHWTGGTRNTEAFF
>TRBV9|.|TRBD1|TRBJ2-7
TGTGCCAGCAGCCCGACAGGGACGACCTACGAGCAGTACTTC
CASSPTGTTYEQYF
>TRBV14|.|TRBD2|TRBJ2-1
TGTGCCAGCAGCCAAGGACTAGCGGAGGGGGGGTTCTTC
CASSQGLAEGGFF
>TRBV12-3/TRBV12-4|.|.|TRBJ1-1
TGTGCCAGCAGCTGGGGGGGGCCCACTGAAGCTTTCTTT
CASSWGGPTEAFF
>TRBV28|.|TRBD1|TRBJ1-4
TGTGCCAGCAGACCCGACAGGGGGCTTGTTAATGAAAAACTGTTTTTT
CASRPDRGLVNEKLFF
>TRBV5-1|.|TRBD2|TRBJ2-7
TGCGCCAGCAGCTTGGGACTAGCGGGAAGATACGAGCAGTACTTC
CASSLGLAGRYEQYF
>TRBV30|.|TRBD1|TRBJ2-1
TGTGCCTGGGGACAGGGGTACAATGAGCAGTTCTTC
CAWGQGYNEQFF
>TRBV7-6|few|.|TRBJ2-3
TGTGCCAGCAGCTTAGTAGGGGTGGATACGCAGTATTTT
CASSLVGVDTQYF
>TRBV5-1|.|TRBD2|TRBJ2-5
TGCGCCAGCAGCTTGGCTAGCGGGGAGACCCAGTACTTC
CASSLASGETQYF
>TRBV5-1|.|.|TRBJ1-1
TGCGCCAGCAGCCATAAGACAGGCATGAACACTGAAGCTTTCTTT
CASSHKTGMNTEAFF
>TRBV24-1|.|.|TRBJ2-3
TGTGCCACCAGTGACACAACGGATACGCAGTATTTT
CATSDTTDTQYF
>TRBV19|.|TRBD1|TRBJ1-4
TGTGCCAGTAGAGGACAGGGGGGTGAAAAACTGTTTTTT
CASRGQGGEKLFF
>TRBV5-1|.|TRBD1|TRBJ1-2
TGCGCCAGCAGTCCCGGGACAGCAAGCTTAAACTATGGCTACACCTTC
CASSPGTASLNYGYTF
>TRBV30|.|TRBD2|TRBJ2-2
TGTGCCTGGAGTGTTTGGGCTCTTCAAACCGGGACTAGCGGGAAGACGAACACCGGGGAGCTGTTTTTT
CAWSVWALQTGTSGKTNTGELFF
>TRBV7-9|.|TRBD1|TRBJ2-7
TGTGCCAGCAGCTGGGACAGGGCTCCCTACGAGCAGTACTTC
CASSWDRAPYEQYF
>TRBV30|.|.|TRBJ2-2
TGTGCCTGCTCGCCTCTGCGCGCCACCGGGGAGCTGTTTTTT
CACSPLRATGELFF
>TRBV19|.|TRBD1|TRBJ1-1
TGTGCCAGTAGTATCAGGGGGCAAATCCTCGAAGCTTTCTTT
CASSIRGQILEAFF
>TRBV12-3/TRBV12-4|.|.|TRBJ1-3
TGTGCCAGCAGTTACGGCTCTGGAAACACCATATATTTT
CASSYGSGNTIYF
>TRBV28|.|TRBD1|TRBJ1-5
TGTGCCAGCAACAACGACAGGGGGTATCAGCCCCAGCATTTT
CASNNDRGYQPQHF
>TRBV7-3|once|.|TRBJ2-3
TGTGCCAGCAGCTTCCGGGGAGATACGCAGTATTTT
CASSFRGDTQYF
>TRBV28|few|.|TRBJ2-1
TGTGCCAGCAGTGACAGCATAAGCTCCTACAATGAGCAGTTCTTC
CASSDSISSYNEQFF
>TRBV6-1|.|.|TRBJ1-6
TGTGCCAGCAGTGAATTAGGGGCAGGCTCACCCCTCCACTTT
CASSELGAGSPLHF
>TRBV5-1|.|TRBD1|TRBJ1-1
TGCGCCAGCAGCCAAAAAACAGGGGTGGCTGAAGCTTTCTTT
CASSQKTGVAEAFF
>TRBV10-3|few|TRBD2|TRBJ2-7
TGTGCCACCAATAGCGGGAGTGCTTACGAGCAGTACTTC
CATNSGSAYEQYF
>TRBV5-1|.|TRBD2|TRBJ2-7
TGCGCCAGCAGCCCGTGGACTAGCGGACACTACGAGCAGTACTTC
CASSPWTSGHYEQYF